This T cell receptor (beta chain) was identified during a study of T cell changes during pregnancy in multiple sclerosis. There are 17 residues in the CDR3. CDR1 MNHNS and CDR2 SASEGT come from the germline V gene. The method was immunoSEQ multiplex PCR; TCRdb's version includes in-frame clones alone and lacks a portion of them. Of under 70,000 clones in the sample, around 94% were seen once. Worth noting for this clone: At one of its ends the junction is not consistent with the germline gene, which may arise from a read error.

Here the sequenced sample was CD8+ T cells from peripheral blood mononuclear cells, taken after pregnancy. The rearrangement uses TRBV6-1 and TRBJ1-1; D gene uncertain. This TCR was sampled from a female donor with multiple sclerosis, enrolled in a pregnancy study. CDR3: CASSEFIRGGGNAEAFF. For the CDR3, the DNA is TGTGCCAGCAGTGAATTCATACGGGGAGGAGGGAACGCTGAAGCTTTCTTT.